This T cell receptor beta chain came from a study of blood T cell repertoires in COVID-19. The overall study: Sites in the United States, Italy and Spain provided acute and convalescent COVID-19 samples. T cells, B-cell-depleted T cells, or PBMCs provided the cDNA or gDNA that served as material.

Germline values: CDR1 MNHNY, CDR2 SVGAGI (reference sequence). This CDR3 spans 11 amino acids. V gave up 6 bases and J gave up 12 bases; unmatched junction bases: 5. Source study methods: Amplified reference gene primers provided the basis for estimating nucleated cell counts. The repertoire was sequenced with immunoSEQ multiplex PCR; TCRdb's copy has only in-frame clones and lacks some. V, J and clone size reflect that table, while D and trimming were determined from the DNA. The sample comprises about 240,000 clones, around 81% of which are singletons, and more than 1.5% rests with the top ten. Source material: peripheral blood. This clonotype was sampled from a man aged 25-45 years who had recovered from COVID-19. The chain links TRBV6-6 to TRBJ1-1; 9 bases are a match to TRBD1. The CDR3 DNA is TGTGCCAGCAGCTGGGACAGGGTCACTTTCTTT. Amino acids: CASSWDRVTFF.